This passage covers 2 T cell receptor beta chains from one sample sequenced in a study of blood T cell repertoires in COVID-19. Profiling relied on immunoSEQ multiplex PCR, and the TCRdb table lists in-frame clones only, not all of them. The sample carries over 85,000 clones, roughly 80% recorded once. Sequencing input: peripheral blood. These receptors were taken from a woman aged 60 to 75 with acute or convalescent COVID-19.

This clone showed up just a few times. Here the CDR3 DNA reads TGTGCCAGCTCCTCCGGGACAGGGGGCGTTTCACCCCTCCACTTT. Encoded protein: CASSSGTGGVSPLHF. The rearrangement joins TRBV27 to TRBJ1-6; 12 bases agree with TRBD1. Germline-derived CDR1 and CDR2 are MNHEY and SMNVEV (reference sequence). Unmatched junction bases numbered 8, after V lost 8 bases and J lost 9 bases. The CDR3 length is 15 residues.

This clone turned up a few times. Other DNA sequences within the sample encode an identical CDR3. The chain is built from TRBV3-1 (or the pseudogene TRBV3-2) and TRBJ1-3, with 7 bases identical to TRBD1. This CDR3 has 13 residues. Germline trimming cut 4 bases from V and 7 bases from J; bases unmatched to any gene: 4. The germline CDR1 and CDR2 sequences are LGHDT and YNNKEL (reference sequence). The CDR3 sequence is CASSPRGRNTIYF. The CDR3 DNA follows: TGTGCCAGCAGCCCCAGGGGGAGGAACACCATATATTTT.